This T cell receptor beta chain emerged from a study of blood T cells in healthy people across ages. Isolation recovered at least 6 million PBMCs from every sample. Primers used in a second PCR of roughly 6 to 11 cycles were a sample-barcoded 5' primer and a J-beta primer mix. Unique molecular identifiers of 12 random nucleotides labeled each cDNA. One entry per CDR3 protein, called by TCRdb with MiXCR from the 5' RACE reads. Here the sample spans 950,000 to 1,200,000 distinct CDR3 sequences, under 40% being singletons. The CDR3 covers 16 residues. V was trimmed by 0 bases and J by 7 bases, leaving 13 bases between them. Germline V CDR1 and CDR2: MNHEY, SVGAGI.

Material: blood. The chain couples TRBV6-5 to TRBJ1-6; a possible D gene is TRBD1 (6 bases). The source of this sequence is a man aged 18 to 30 in good health. CDR3 sequence reads: CASSYSVRGKNSPLHF. The DNA for the CDR3 is TGTGCCAGCAGTTACTCGGTTAGGGGGAAGAATTCACCCCTCCACTTT.